This is a list of T cell receptor beta chains from one sample in a study of blood T cell repertoires in COVID-19. The assay was immunoSEQ multiplex PCR, and TCRdb's table has in-frame clones only and misses some. Here the sample spans about 260,000 clones, over 75% being singletons. Sequencing was done on a sample of peripheral blood. All receptors come from a human donor in a cohort sampled during active COVID-19. The conserved cysteine and the conserved F or W are not part of the CDR3 here.

J gene: TRBJ1-1; V gene: TRBV19; CDR3 protein: GTGTGYTEAF
J gene: TRBJ2-1; V gene: TRBV11-2; CDR3 protein: ASSSFGTGEGNEQF
J gene: TRBJ1-2; V gene: TRBV21-1; CDR3 protein: ASRTRDREHYGYT
J gene: TRBJ2-2; V gene: TRBV5-1; CDR3 protein: ASSTGTSIPPGELF
J gene: TRBJ2-5; V gene: TRBV19; CDR3 protein: ASAAGYQETQY
J gene: TRBJ2-1; V gene: TRBV4-1; CDR3 protein: ASSQDLREYYNEQF
J gene: TRBJ2-1; V gene: TRBV4-1; CDR3 protein: ASSRTGLAGNSEF
J gene: TRBJ2-7; V gene: TRBV11-2; CDR3 protein: ASSLSDGTYEQY
J gene: TRBJ2-1; V gene: TRBV6-1; CDR3 protein: ASSERYNEQF
J gene: TRBJ2-7; V gene: TRBV6-5; CDR3 protein: ASGTYTGSWY
J gene: TRBJ2-1; V gene: TRBV30; CDR3 protein: AWSDLGQANNEQF
J gene: TRBJ2-5; V gene: TRBV5-1; CDR3 protein: ASSQGERETQY
J gene: TRBJ2-7; V gene: TRBV7-2; CDR3 protein: ASTLSNSVETYEQY
J gene: TRBJ1-4; V gene: TRBV9; CDR3 protein: ASSATDASTNEKLF
J gene: TRBJ1-4; V gene: TRBV2; CDR3 protein: ASSADSVATNEKLF
J gene: TRBJ2-3; V gene: TRBV2; CDR3 protein: ASHPDRASTDTQY
J gene: TRBJ2-1; V gene: TRBV3-1/TRBV3-2; CDR3 protein: ASSPSGSRIREQF
J gene: TRBJ2-7; V gene: TRBV7-2; CDR3 protein: ASSLGSQLRGEQY
J gene: TRBJ2-2; V gene: TRBV5-1; CDR3 protein: ASSLGGTTNTGELF
J gene: TRBJ2-4; V gene: TRBV4-2; CDR3 protein: ASSQDQGKNIQY
J gene: TRBJ2-3; V gene: TRBV19; CDR3 protein: ASSTGGVSDTQY
J gene: TRBJ2-1; V gene: TRBV2; CDR3 protein: ASSEAGARKF
J gene: TRBJ1-2; V gene: TRBV5-1; CDR3 protein: ASSLDRLYGYT
J gene: TRBJ2-5; V gene: TRBV7-2; CDR3 protein: ASSLAYRTQGTQY
J gene: TRBJ2-7; V gene: TRBV7-3; CDR3 protein: ASSLTRGWREGLAFYEQY
J gene: TRBJ2-7; V gene: TRBV7-2; CDR3 protein: ASSTGGPYEQY
J gene: TRBJ1-3; V gene: TRBV28; CDR3 protein: ATTVETGNTIY
J gene: TRBJ1-3; V gene: TRBV6-5; CDR3 protein: ASSSGLTENTIY
J gene: TRBJ2-1; V gene: TRBV7-8; CDR3 protein: ASSPYRASGLALTYNEQF
J gene: TRBJ1-5; V gene: TRBV11-1; CDR3 protein: ASSLERGAFNQPQH
J gene: TRBJ2-2; V gene: TRBV7-9; CDR3 protein: ASSSLRQWYTGELF
J gene: TRBJ2-1; V gene: TRBV19; CDR3 protein: ASSIGSGRSYNEQF
J gene: TRBJ2-7; V gene: TRBV19; CDR3 protein: ASSRPAGNYEQY
J gene: TRBJ2-1; V gene: TRBV11-2; CDR3 protein: ASSEIRRLAGGLNEQF
J gene: TRBJ2-3; V gene: TRBV5-6; CDR3 protein: ASSLVTATDTQY
J gene: TRBJ2-1; V gene: TRBV5-1; CDR3 protein: ASSLNAAGPYNEQF
J gene: TRBJ2-5; V gene: TRBV11-2; CDR3 protein: ASSFGLAGARETQY
J gene: TRBJ2-7; V gene: TRBV7-6; CDR3 protein: ASSLNRGYEQY
J gene: TRBJ2-7; V gene: TRBV7-2; CDR3 protein: ASRRGSYEQY